These 15 T cell receptor beta chains were sequenced from one sample in a study of T-cell memory formation after mild COVID-19. From the 5' RACE reads, TCRdb called clonotypes with MiXCR, one entry per CDR3 protein. Here the sample spans 100,000 to 150,000 distinct CDR3 sequences, around 6.3% being singletons. The source material was PBMCs or a T cell subset sorted from them (not recorded which). These receptors were collected from an adult woman who had mild COVID-19 (a few samples of this study predate the infection). Cell type and time point are not known.

The chain employs TRBV12-3 or TRBV12-4 and TRBJ2-6; D call uncertain. This CDR3 region has 15 residues. V shed 3 bases and J shed 1 base, with 7 bases lying between them. In DNA form, the CDR3 reads TGTGCCAGCAGTTTGGCGCAATCTGGGGCCAACGTCCTGACTTTC. Protein product: CASSLAQSGANVLTF.

As DNA, the CDR3 is TGTGCCACCACCGGGGGAGAGACCCAGTACTTC. Protein product: CATTGGETQYF. The J gene is TRBJ2-5, the V gene TRBV15; TRBD2 is a possible D gene (6 bases). CDR1 and CDR2 from the germline V gene are LNHNV and YYDKDF (reference sequence). The CDR3 length is 11 residues. V lost 7 bases, J lost 4 bases, and 7 bases lay in between. Full variable domain (rest looked up from reference TRBV15 and TRBJ2-5): DAMVIQNPRYQVTQFGKPVTLSCSQTLNHNVMYWYQQKSSQAPKLLFHYYDKDFNNEADTPDNFQSRRPNTSFCFLDIRSPGLGDTAMYLCATTGGETQYFGPGTRLLVL.

This clonotype was found many times. V and J are TRBV20-1 and TRBJ2-5; TRBD2 agrees at 13 bases. Germline V gives CDR1 DFQATT, CDR2 SNEGSKA (reference sequence). The CDR3 covers 15 residues. V was pared by 4 bases and J by 2 bases, with 4 bases of the junction left unmatched. CDR3 residues: CSATRTSGSQETQYF. The CDR3 DNA follows: TGCAGTGCTACCCGGACTAGCGGGAGTCAAGAGACCCAGTACTTC.

This clonotype was detected a few times. This chain joins TRBV18 and TRBJ2-7; the match to TRBD1 covers 7 bases. This CDR3 has 16 residues. Trimming cost V 4 bases and J 0 bases; bases outside gene matches: 9. Germline V gene sequence: CDR1 KGHSH, CDR2 LQKENI. DNA for the CDR3: TGTGCCAGCTCACGTACCGGGACAGAGAGCTCCTACGAGCAGTACTTC. Amino acids: CASSRTGTESSYEQYF.

This clonotype came up a few times. The CDR3 is CASSPLTVGDEQFF. The CDR3 DNA is TGCGCCAGCAGCCCCCTAACGGTTGGGGATGAGCAGTTCTTC. This chain joins TRBV5-1 and TRBJ2-1; no reliable D call. V was clipped by 4 bases and J by 8 bases, with 16 bases between them. The CDR3 contains 14 residues. Germline lookup yields CDR1 SGHRS and CDR2 YFSETQ.

This chain uses TRBV9 with TRBJ2-1; 11 bases match TRBD2. CDR1 and CDR2 from the germline V gene are SGDLS and YYNGEE. Losses at the gene ends were 4 bases for V and 6 bases for J; bases not matched to a gene: 3. The CDR3 totals 14 residues. The CDR3 nucleotides are TGTGCCAGCAGCCTCACTAGCGGGGGCAATGAGCAGTTCTTC. Protein: CASSLTSGGNEQFF.

This clonotype was found a few times. V is TRBV20-1 and J is TRBJ2-5, with D uncertain. The V gene's germline CDR1 is DFQATT and CDR2 SNEGSKA (reference sequence). CDR3 size: 11 residues. Deletions cut 2 bases from V and 2 bases from J, with 3 bases between. The CDR3 spells CSARQQETQYF. CDR3 DNA: TGCAGTGCTAGACAGCAAGAGACCCAGTACTTC.

This clonotype showed up many times. CDR3 region: CASSFYPTDTQYF. CDR3 bases: TGTGCCAGCAGCTTTTACCCGACAGATACGCAGTATTTT. The chain is built from TRBV5-5 and TRBJ2-3; D remains unclear. Germline V gene sequence: CDR1 SGHKS, CDR2 YYEKEE (reference sequence). Trimming shortened V by 2 bases and J by 3 bases, and 7 bases separated the two germline ends. The CDR3 contains 13 residues.

This clonotype was seen ten or more times. Written as DNA, the CDR3 is TGTGCCAGCACCCCCGCCGCGGGCCGGGGTGAGCAGTTCTTC. Amino acids: CASTPAAGRGEQFF. This chain links TRBV27 with TRBJ2-1, with D perhaps TRBD2 (5 bases). Germline V CDR1 and CDR2: MNHEY, SMNVEV (reference sequence). V lost 7 bases and J 9 bases, leaving 19 bases between the germline ends. The CDR3 totals 14 residues.

The rearrangement joins TRBV29-1 to TRBJ2-3; D may be TRBD1 (6 bases). The V gene lost 3 bases and the J gene lost 5 bases, with 9 bases spanning the gap. Germline assignment: CDR1 SQVTM and CDR2 ANQGSEA. The CDR3 is made up of 12 amino acids. In nucleotides, the CDR3 is TGCAGCGTTGAGGGGGCGGGAGATACGCAGTATTTT. Protein sequence: CSVEGAGDTQYF.

This clonotype has ten or more counts. The rearrangement uses TRBV10-3 and TRBJ2-2, with 8 bases aligning to TRBD1. V trimming: 6 bases; J trimming: 4 bases; junction bases outside the gene matches: 7. This CDR3 comprises 15 residues. Per the germline V gene, CDR1 is ENHRY and CDR2 is SYGVKD. The CDR3, as DNA: TGTGCCATCAGGGCCGGACAGGGAGGCACCGGGGAGCTGTTTTTT. Amino acids: CAIRAGQGGTGELFF.

This clonotype was counted between two and nine times. The V and J genes are TRBV7-2 and TRBJ2-5, with 10 bases that match TRBD2. Germline CDR1 SGHTA, CDR2 FQGNSA. V lost 5 bases and J lost 5; bases outside the gene matches: 8. The CDR3 totals 15 residues. CDR3 sequence: CASSRFWTSGETQYF. The DNA of the CDR3 is TGTGCCAGCAGCCGGTTTTGGACTAGCGGCGAGACCCAGTACTTC.

The chain is built from TRBV20-1 and TRBJ2-3; 8 bases agree with TRBD1. This CDR3 is 16 amino acids long. The germline V gene has CDR1 DFQATT and CDR2 SNEGSKA (reference sequence). With V trimmed by 3 bases and J by 4 bases, 12 bases remained unmatched. The CDR3 nucleotides read TGCAGTGCTAGTCCAGGGGGCGCATTGGATGCAGATACGCAGTATTTT. Translation gives CSASPGGALDADTQYF.

This clonotype was recorded a few times. This chain connects TRBV5-8 to TRBJ2-4; D is unresolved. V was trimmed by 1 base and J by 0 bases, leaving 8 bases between them. This CDR3 spans 15 amino acids. Per the germline V gene, CDR1 is SGHTS and CDR2 is YDEGEE. The chain's CDR3 is CASSLRELAKNIQYF. CDR3 nucleotide sequence: TGTGCCAGCAGCTTGCGCGAGCTAGCCAAAAACATTCAGTACTTC.

The sample holds a few counts of this clonotype. This chain joins TRBV12-5 and TRBJ2-1; possible D gene TRBD1, 6 bases. The germline V gene has CDR1 LGHNT and CDR2 FRNRAP. CDR3 length equals 16 residues. V gave up 4 bases and J gave up 2 bases, with 15 bases separating them. In nucleotides, the CDR3 is TGTGCTAGTGGTTCCGGACAGCCCAGGGCCTACAATGAGCAGTTCTTC. Protein: CASGSGQPRAYNEQFF.